One and the same sample provided the 28 T cell receptor beta chains below, sequenced in a study of OX40 agonist ivuxolimab in advanced cancers. Clones were sequenced by immunoSEQ multiplex PCR, and TCRdb holds only the in-frame ones, with some missing. The sample holds about 50,000 clones, approximately 90% seen once. Material: CD4+ or CD8+ T cells sorted from blood, obtained in a trial of the OX40 agonist ivuxolimab. Source of these receptors: an adult with an advanced solid tumor such as melanoma, head and neck, liver or kidney cancer.

The V gene is TRBV5-6, the J gene TRBJ2-7; D gene ambiguous. CDR1 and CDR2 from the germline V gene are SGHDT and YYEEEE. The V end was cut by 1 base, the J end by 6 bases, with 8 bases between. This CDR3 is built from 12 residues. In nucleotides, the CDR3 is TGTGCCAGCAGCTTGCTGGGAATCGAGCAGTACTTC. It codes for CASSLLGIEQYF.

The chain couples TRBV6-4 to TRBJ2-1, with D unclear. The CDR3 contains 15 residues. Germline lookup yields CDR1 MRHNA and CDR2 SNTAGT. V was trimmed by 3 bases and J by 8 bases, leaving 17 bases between them. As DNA, the CDR3 is TGTGCCAGCAGTGATAGGATCGCGGTCGTCGATGAGCAGTTCTTC. Encoded protein: CASSDRIAVVDEQFF.

V and J are TRBV6-5 and TRBJ2-7, with D possibly TRBD1 on 6 matching bases. The V and J ends lost 6 bases and 3 bases respectively, with 12 bases between them. Germline assignment: CDR1 MNHEY and CDR2 SVGAGI. The CDR3 extends over 13 amino acids. The CDR3 DNA sequence: TGTGCCAGCAGGACGACAGGACTCTACGAGCAGTACTTC. It codes for CASRTTGLYEQYF.

In this sample, this clone turned up once. V usage is TRBV9 and J usage is TRBJ1-3; 7 bases are a match to TRBD1. The CDR3 is 17 amino acids. J lost 0 bases, V lost 1 base, and 7 bases had no gene match. Germline V gene lookup returns CDR1 SGDLS and CDR2 YYNGEE. The CDR3 nucleotides read TGTGCCAGCAGCGTAACGGGTACAGGGGACTCTGGAAACACCATATATTTT. This encodes CASSVTGTGDSGNTIYF.

The V call is TRBV5-1, the J call TRBJ2-3; 9 nucleotides line up with TRBD2. The CDR3 contains 14 residues. In germline, CDR1 is SGHRS, CDR2 YFSETQ. V was clipped by 5 bases and J by 4 bases; unmatched bases: 5. This chain's CDR3 is CASSPGTSPDTQYF. The CDR3 DNA reads as TGCGCCAGCAGTCCCGGGACTAGCCCAGATACGCAGTATTTT.

The chain is built from TRBV4-1 and TRBJ1-6; D remains unclear. This CDR3 spans 14 amino acids. Trimming removed 2 bases at V and 6 bases at J, with 8 bases between. Germline V gene lookup returns CDR1 MGHRA and CDR2 YSYEKL. This CDR3 reads CASSQLQVNSPLHF. The CDR3 DNA reads TGCGCCAGCAGCCAACTTCAGGTTAATTCACCCCTCCACTTT.

DNA of the CDR3: TGCGCCAGCAGCTTGCAGGACGAGCAGTACTTC. It codes for CASSLQDEQYF. The genes are TRBV5-1 and TRBJ2-7; D is uncertain. The CDR3 loop spans 11 amino acids. V lost 1 base, J lost 5 bases, and 4 bases lay in between. Per the germline V gene, CDR1 is SGHRS and CDR2 is YFSETQ. Filled out from reference TRBV5-1 and TRBJ2-7, the complete variable domain reads KAGVTQTPRYLIKTRGQQVTLSCSPISGHRSVSWYQQTPGQGLQFLFEYFSETQRNKGNFPGRFSGRQFSNSRSEMNVSTLELGDSALYLCASSLQDEQYFGPGTRLTVT.

V and J are TRBV2 and TRBJ2-3, with a weak D call TRBD2 (6 bases). This CDR3 is 15 amino acids long. Trimming left V 8 bases short and J 7 bases short, with 22 bases between. Germline V gene sequence: CDR1 SNHLY, CDR2 FYNNEI. The CDR3 DNA sequence: TGTGCCAGCGCCGAGACTAGTCACGTTGAAAATACGCAGTATTTT. It translates to CASAETSHVENTQYF.

This chain uses TRBV27 with TRBJ2-7; no clear D gene. V was pared by 5 bases and J by 2 bases, with 4 bases between. The V gene's germline CDR1 is MNHEY and CDR2 SMNVEV (reference sequence). The CDR3 runs 11 residues. The CDR3 loop is CASSPPYEQYF. CDR3 nucleotides: TGTGCCAGCAGTCCTCCCTACGAGCAGTACTTC.

This chain joins TRBV30 and TRBJ1-5; possible D gene TRBD1, 6 bases. Trimming pared 4 bases from V and 4 bases from J, leaving 14 bases between. CDR3 length equals 14 residues. In germline, CDR1 is GTSNPN, CDR2 SVGIG (reference sequence). CDR3 DNA sequence: TGTGCCTGGAACACGGGGGGGCTGAATCAGCCCCAGCATTTT. This sequence encodes CAWNTGGLNQPQHF.

The rearrangement links TRBV19 to TRBJ1-5, with 7 bases that match TRBD1. Germline values: CDR1 LNHDA, CDR2 SQIVND (reference sequence). The trim removed 1 base at V and 2 bases at J, leaving 2 bases unmatched. CDR3 size: 15 residues. CDR3 region: CASSIAGGGNQPQHF. CDR3 DNA: TGTGCCAGTAGTATAGCAGGGGGAGGCAATCAGCCCCAGCATTTT. The whole variable domain, remainder taken from reference TRBV19 and TRBJ1-5, is DGGITQSPKYLFRKEGQNVTLSCEQNLNHDAMYWYRQDPGQGLRLIYYSQIVNDFQKGDIAEGYSVSREKKESFPLTVTSAQKNPTAFYLCASSIAGGGNQPQHFGDGTRLSIL.

The chain has TRBV5-6 and TRBJ1-1, with TRBD1 matching 10 bases. V was clipped by 2 bases and J by 6 bases; unmatched bases: 4. CDR1 is SGHDT and CDR2 is YYEEEE in the germline V gene. The CDR3 runs 14 residues. CDR3 nucleotides: TGTGCCAGCAGCTTCGGGACAGGGGCGGCTGAAGCTTTCTTT. Protein sequence: CASSFGTGAAEAFF.

This chain links TRBV5-4 with TRBJ2-3, with D perhaps TRBD1 (6 bases). V lost 4 bases, J lost 1 base, and 13 bases lay in between. The CDR3 length is 15 residues. CDR1 and CDR2 from the germline V gene are SGHNT and YYREEE (reference sequence). The CDR3 sequence is CASSNTGSGTDTQYF. CDR3 coding DNA: TGTGCCAGCAGCAACACAGGGTCCGGCACAGATACGCAGTATTTT. Supplemented by reference TRBV5-4 and TRBJ2-3, the full variable domain reads ETGVTQSPTHLIKTRGQQVTLRCSSQSGHNTVSWYQQALGQGPQFIFQYYREEENGRGNFPPRFSGLQFPNYSSELNVNALELDDSALYLCASSNTGSGTDTQYFGPGTRLTVL.

This clone has more than one count but fewer than ten. This sequence joins TRBV28 and TRBJ2-7; D may correspond to TRBD1 or TRBD2 (6 bases each). Between the trimmed V and J ends, which lost 3 bases and 4 bases, there was a span of 16 bases. Germline V gives CDR1 MDHEN, CDR2 SYDVKM. CDR3 length equals 15 residues. CDR3 DNA sequence: TGTGCCAGCAGTTTGTACGGGGGCGAGAGTTACGAGCAGTACTTC. This sequence encodes CASSLYGGESYEQYF.

The chain has TRBV15 and TRBJ1-2, with 8 bases matching TRBD1. The length of the CDR3 is 14 residues. Germline CDR1 LNHNV, CDR2 YYDKDF (reference sequence). The V and J ends lost 0 bases and 6 bases, in that order; junction bases with no gene match: 3. CDR3 nucleotide sequence: TGTGCCACCAGCAGAGACAGGGGGCCTGATGGCTACACCTTC. Encoded protein: CATSRDRGPDGYTF. Variable domain in full (rest from reference TRBV15 and TRBJ1-2): DAMVIQNPRYQVTQFGKPVTLSCSQTLNHNVMYWYQQKSSQAPKLLFHYYDKDFNNEADTPDNFQSRRPNTSFCFLDIRSPGLGDTAMYLCATSRDRGPDGYTFGSGTRLTVV.

The chain couples TRBV4-2 to TRBJ2-1, with TRBD2 identical over 10 bases. Germline CDR1 and CDR2: LGHNA and YNFKEQ. This CDR3 has 16 residues. The junction had 1 base not matched to a gene; V was cut back by 0 bases and J by 2 bases. In DNA, the CDR3 is TGTGCCAGCAGCCAAGATGGGACTAGCGCCTACAATGAGCAGTTCTTC. Translating it yields CASSQDGTSAYNEQFF.

V usage is TRBV5-8 and J usage is TRBJ1-1; a weak D match, TRBD1 (6 bases). Trimming cost V 4 bases and J 0 bases, with 10 bases left between them. Germline loops: CDR1 SGHTS, CDR2 YDEGEE. The length of the CDR3 is 14 residues. CDR3 in DNA: TGTGCCAGCAGCGAAGGGGGACTGAACACTGAAGCTTTCTTT. Its translation is CASSEGGLNTEAFF.

The chain uses TRBV5-4 and TRBJ2-1, with TRBD2 matching over 9 bases. The CDR3 runs 14 residues. Unmatched junction bases numbered 4, after V lost 1 base and J lost 8 bases. Germline V CDR1 and CDR2: SGHNT, YYREEE (reference sequence). In nucleotides, the CDR3 is TGTGCCAGCAGCTTGTGGCGGGAGGGCTATGAGCAGTTCTTC. Its translation: CASSLWREGYEQFF.

The chain is built from TRBV10-3 and TRBJ2-5, with 8 bases matching TRBD2. With V trimmed by 3 bases and J by 8 bases, 14 bases remained unmatched. CDR1 and CDR2 from the germline V gene are ENHRY and SYGVKD. The CDR3 sequence is 16 residues long. The CDR3 region has the DNA TGTGCCATCAGTGAAGAACCCGGGCTAGCGGGCGGCACCCAGTACTTC. This sequence encodes CAISEEPGLAGGTQYF.

The rearrangement joins TRBV2 to TRBJ2-7, with TRBD1 as a possible D gene (5 bases). V lost 4 bases and J 1 base, leaving 11 bases between the germline ends. Germline CDR1 is SNHLY and CDR2 is FYNNEI. The CDR3 totals 14 residues. The CDR3 nucleotides read TGTGCCAGCAGTGGCCTAGACAGATCCTACGAGCAGTACTTC. Encoded protein: CASSGLDRSYEQYF.

The V call is TRBV30, the J call TRBJ1-1; TRBD1 might be the D (6 bases). V lost 8 bases to trimming and J lost 4 bases, with 17 bases between them. Germline V gives CDR1 GTSNPN, CDR2 SVGIG (reference sequence). The length of the CDR3 is 13 residues. The CDR3 loop is CAAKGGEGTEAFF. The CDR3 DNA sequence: TGTGCCGCTAAGGGGGGAGAGGGCACTGAAGCTTTCTTT.

V is TRBV28 and J is TRBJ2-5; no definite D call. The V gene's germline CDR1 is MDHEN and CDR2 SYDVKM. V lost 8 bases to trimming and J lost 13 bases, with 17 bases between them. The CDR3 covers 11 residues. The DNA for the CDR3 is TGTGCCAGCGGGTGGAGTGGGATCCCGTACTTC. Protein product: CASGWSGIPYF.

The J gene is TRBJ1-5, the V gene TRBV19, with 9 nucleotides matching TRBD1. The CDR3 totals 16 residues. Germline values: CDR1 LNHDA, CDR2 SQIVND (reference sequence). Unmatched junction bases numbered 13, after V lost 7 bases and J lost 6 bases. CDR3 loop: CASNLATGGGLQPQHF. CDR3 sequence (DNA): TGTGCCAGTAACCTTGCCACAGGGGGCGGTCTTCAGCCCCAGCATTTT.

This chain links TRBV7-9 with TRBJ1-1; 9 bases align to TRBD1. The J segment lost 8 bases and the V segment lost 5 bases, leaving 12 bases of the junction unmatched. CDR1 and CDR2 from the germline V gene are SEHNR and FQNEAQ (reference sequence). CDR3 length equals 15 residues. The CDR3 DNA sequence: TGTGCCAGCAGCGACCCGGGACAGGGTCGGTGGGAAGCTTTCTTT. Its protein product is CASSDPGQGRWEAFF.

This clone appeared once. This sequence joins TRBV7-9 and TRBJ2-1; D unresolved. The germline CDR1 and CDR2 sequences are SEHNR and FQNEAQ (reference sequence). The CDR3 contains 14 residues. V lost 5 bases to trimming and J lost 8 bases, with 16 bases between them. As DNA, the CDR3 is TGTGCCAGCAGCGACCTGAAGGTGCACCATGAGCAGTTCTTC. This translates into CASSDLKVHHEQFF.

This chain uses TRBV19 with TRBJ2-1; 12 positions agree with TRBD1. V dropped 5 bases and J dropped 6; count of bases not matched to a gene: 11. The V gene's germline CDR1 is LNHDA and CDR2 SQIVND (reference sequence). This CDR3 comprises 17 residues. CDR3 nucleotides: TGTGCCAGTAGTCCCGGGACAGGGGGCAGCAGGCGCAATGAGCAGTTCTTC. Its protein is CASSPGTGGSRRNEQFF.

This clone was observed a single time. The chain is built from TRBV2 and TRBJ2-1; 12 bases map to TRBD2. The CDR3 extends over 15 amino acids. Trimming cost V 10 bases and J 0 bases; bases outside gene matches: 4. The germline V gene has CDR1 SNHLY and CDR2 FYNNEI. The CDR3 here is CATLTSGSSYNEQFF. The DNA of the CDR3 is TGTGCCACTTTGACTAGCGGGAGCTCCTACAATGAGCAGTTCTTC. Full variable domain (rest looked up from reference TRBV2 and TRBJ2-1): EPEVTQTPSHQVTQMGQEVILRCVPISNHLYFYWYRQILGQKVEFLVSFYNNEISEKSEIFDDQFSVERPDGSNFTLKIRSTKLEDSAMYFCATLTSGSSYNEQFFGPGTRLTVL.

The chain combines TRBV9 with TRBJ2-1; 11 bases align to TRBD1. The germline CDR1 and CDR2 sequences are SGDLS and YYNGEE. This CDR3 is 13 amino acids long. V was clipped by 0 bases and J by 12 bases; unmatched bases: 2. The CDR3 is CASSVGTGGAQFF. CDR3 in DNA: TGTGCCAGCAGCGTAGGGACAGGGGGCGCGCAGTTCTTC.